The next 20 T cell receptor beta chains were all read from a single sample in a study of blood T cell repertoires in COVID-19. The table came from immunoSEQ multiplex PCR; TCRdb's copy has only in-frame clones and leaves some out. Here the sample spans a few hundred thousand clones, approximately 88% being singletons. Sequenced material: PBMCs or T cells enriched from blood (not recorded which). Every receptor here comes from a woman aged 40 to 50 with acute COVID-19.

The V call is TRBV24-1, the J call TRBJ2-3; 15 nucleotides align to TRBD2. The CDR3 runs to 18 residues. Per germline, CDR1 KGHDR and CDR2 SFDVKD. The trim removed 4 bases at V and 2 bases at J, leaving 6 bases unmatched. The CDR3 region is CATSDQRTSGRATDTQYF. The CDR3 coding sequence is TGTGCCACCAGTGACCAAAGGACTAGCGGGAGGGCCACAGATACGCAGTATTTT.

CDR3 protein: CASSYKSGKDYGYTF. In DNA form, the CDR3 reads TGTGCCAGCAGTTACAAATCAGGGAAGGACTATGGCTACACCTTC. J is TRBJ1-2 and V is TRBV6-5; D possibly corresponds to TRBD1 (5 bases). CDR1 and CDR2 (germline): MNHEY, SVGAGI. The CDR3 length is 15 residues. V dropped 2 bases and J dropped 3 bases, with 13 bases sitting between them.

The rearrangement joins TRBV11-3 to TRBJ1-1; 7 bases align to TRBD1. This CDR3 has 18 residues. Germline CDR1 and CDR2: SGHNT and YENEEA. With 1 base clipped from V and 3 bases from J, the junction kept 14 bases outside the gene matches. The CDR3 DNA follows: TGTGCCAGCAGCTTAGCCCCTTTTCGACAGGGCCAGGACACTGAAGCTTTCTTT. Its protein is CASSLAPFRQGQDTEAFF.

The genes are TRBV7-2 and TRBJ2-7, with D perhaps matching TRBD1 (6 bases). Between the trimmed V and J ends, which lost 3 bases and 3 bases, there was a span of 21 bases. Germline assignment: CDR1 SGHTA and CDR2 FQGNSA. The CDR3 covers 17 residues. CDR3 amino acids: CASSLLVAQGLLYEQYF. In DNA form, the CDR3 reads TGTGCCAGCAGCTTGTTAGTCGCCCAGGGGCTACTCTACGAGCAGTACTTC.

This chain uses TRBV18 with TRBJ2-5, with a tentative D call TRBD1 (6 bases). V was clipped by 2 bases and J by 0 bases, with 10 bases between them. The germline gives CDR1 KGHSH, CDR2 LQKENI. The CDR3 extends over 15 amino acids. CDR3 DNA: TGTGCCAGCTCACCAAGGCAGGGGTACCAAGAGACCCAGTACTTC. Translated: CASSPRQGYQETQYF.

The rearrangement links TRBV11-3 to TRBJ2-7; TRBD1 might be the D (5 bases). V was clipped by 3 bases and J by 6 bases, with 15 bases between them. The germline V gene encodes CDR1 SGHNT and CDR2 YENEEA. CDR3 length equals 14 residues. The CDR3 nucleotides are TGTGCCAGCAGCTTTCTAGTGGTGGGGCTCGAGCAGTACTTC. Encoded protein: CASSFLVVGLEQYF.

The V call is TRBV7-9, the J call TRBJ2-1; D not resolved. CDR3 size: 11 residues. Germline lookup yields CDR1 SEHNR and CDR2 FQNEAQ (reference sequence). V was clipped by 5 bases and J by 6 bases, with 5 bases between them. The CDR3 loop reads CASSTVNEQFF. The CDR3 DNA sequence: TGTGCCAGCAGCACGGTCAATGAGCAGTTCTTC.

V usage is TRBV12-3 or TRBV12-4 and J usage is TRBJ1-1, with D hard to call. The CDR3 is made up of 13 amino acids. Trimming took 5 bases from V and 7 from J, leaving 14 bases between them. The CDR3 DNA follows: TGTGCCAGCAGTCCCGGTTCATTCGGTGAAGCTTTCTTT. The encoded protein is CASSPGSFGEAFF.

CDR3 loop: CASSLVRESEQYF. CDR3 DNA sequence: TGTGCCAGCAGCTTAGTTCGGGAGTCCGAGCAGTACTTC. The chain combines TRBV11-2 with TRBJ2-7; D might be TRBD2 (6 bases). V lost 1 base to trimming and J lost 6 bases, with 10 bases between them. The V gene's germline CDR1 is SGHAT and CDR2 FQNNGV. This CDR3 is 13 amino acids long.

V usage is TRBV7-6 and J usage is TRBJ1-1, with 7 positions matching TRBD1. The CDR3 runs 16 residues. Trimming took 5 bases from V and 6 from J; bases not matched to a gene: 15. Germline V gene data show CDR1 as SGHVS and CDR2 as FNYEAQ. The CDR3 here is CASSPTIDRVSAEAFF. The CDR3 DNA follows: TGTGCCAGCAGCCCAACCATCGACAGGGTCTCGGCTGAAGCTTTCTTT.

This chain links TRBV4-3 with TRBJ2-7; D is perhaps TRBD1 (6 bases). Germline V gene data show CDR1 as LGHNA and CDR2 as YSLEER. The CDR3 spans 16 residues. V dropped 0 bases and J dropped 0 bases, with 12 bases sitting between them. The CDR3 region is CASSQDLRGPSYEQYF. The CDR3 nucleotides are TGCGCCAGCAGCCAAGACCTCAGGGGACCCTCCTACGAGCAGTACTTC.

The rearrangement joins TRBV5-5 to TRBJ2-3; no definite D call. The CDR3 totals 14 residues. CDR1 and CDR2 from the germline V gene are SGHKS and YYEKEE (reference sequence). Trimming shortened V by 0 bases and J by 2 bases, and 7 bases separated the two germline ends. The CDR3 is CASSLAGSTDTQYF. The DNA of the CDR3 is TGTGCCAGCAGCTTGGCCGGGTCCACAGATACGCAGTATTTT.

The chain combines TRBV10-3 with TRBJ1-4; weak D call: TRBD1 (5 bases). This CDR3 is built from 14 residues. Trimming took off 4 bases at V and 5 bases at J, with 11 bases between the two ends. CDR1 ENHRY and CDR2 SYGVKD come from the germline V gene. The CDR3 DNA follows: TGTGCCATCAGTGGTCGCGGGGGAAATGAAAAACTGTTTTTT. It is translated as CAISGRGGNEKLFF.

V is TRBV7-2 and J is TRBJ2-3; 8 bases match TRBD2. V was pared by 5 bases and J by 0 bases, with 7 bases of the junction left unmatched. The CDR3 has 16 amino acids. Germline V lookup: CDR1 SGHTA, CDR2 FQGNSA. The CDR3 DNA follows: TGTGCCAGCAGCCGGGGGGGCGGGAGAAGCACAGATACGCAGTATTTT. Translating gives CASSRGGGRSTDTQYF.

The chain is built from TRBV4-1 and TRBJ2-5, with 10 bases fitting TRBD1. The CDR3 extends over 16 amino acids. CDR1 and CDR2 from the germline V gene are MGHRA and YSYEKL. J was trimmed by 4 bases and V by 2 bases; bases with no gene match: 7. DNA for the CDR3: TGCGCCAGCAGCCAACCCGGGACAGGGGAGGGAGAGACCCAGTACTTC. Amino acids: CASSQPGTGEGETQYF.

This clone was recorded only once. This chain links TRBV3-1 (or the pseudogene TRBV3-2) with TRBJ1-2; 8 bases align to TRBD1. From germline, CDR1 is LGHDT and CDR2 YNNKEL (reference sequence). V shed 1 base and J 8 bases; nucleotides not matched to a gene: 3. CDR3 length equals 13 residues. The DNA for the CDR3 is TGTGCCAGCAGCCAAGGACAGGGGTTAGGCTACACCTTC. Translation gives CASSQGQGLGYTF.

The rearrangement uses TRBV5-1 and TRBJ1-2; D not resolved. Germline loops: CDR1 SGHRS, CDR2 YFSETQ. Trimming took 3 bases from V and 7 from J, leaving 13 bases between them. The CDR3 loop spans 13 amino acids. For the CDR3, the DNA is TGCGCCAGCAGCTCCGGGGTGGGAACTGGCTACACCTTC. This encodes CASSSGVGTGYTF.

V and J are TRBV11-3 and TRBJ2-2; D call uncertain. Germline assignment: CDR1 SGHNT and CDR2 YENEEA. The length of the CDR3 is 17 residues. V was shortened by 0 bases and J by 0 bases, with 11 bases between the two germline ends. The CDR3 DNA sequence: TGTGCCAGCAGCTTAGATTGGCGGATATCGAACACCGGGGAGCTGTTTTTT. Residues: CASSLDWRISNTGELFF.

The chain combines TRBV4-3 with TRBJ2-1, with 9 positions matching TRBD1. There are 17 residues in the CDR3. The V gene's germline CDR1 is LGHNA and CDR2 YSLEER. V dropped 3 bases and J dropped 5; count of bases not matched to a gene: 11. The CDR3 nucleotides read TGCGCCAGCAGCCAGGGTGTCCGGGACAGGGAAAACAATGAGCAGTTCTTC. Protein: CASSQGVRDRENNEQFF.

The J gene is TRBJ2-3, the V gene TRBV3-1 (or the pseudogene TRBV3-2); tentatively, D is TRBD1 (6 bases). The germline V gene encodes CDR1 LGHDT and CDR2 YNNKEL (reference sequence). Trimming shortened V by 7 bases and J by 2 bases, and 25 bases separated the two germline ends. CDR3 size: 18 residues. CDR3 loop: CASTPKYQAGANTDTQYF. The CDR3 DNA sequence: TGTGCCAGCACCCCTAAGTATCAGGCAGGGGCGAACACAGATACGCAGTATTTT.